The rows below give T cell receptor beta chains drawn from one sample of a study of OX40 agonist ivuxolimab in advanced cancers. Assay used: immunoSEQ multiplex PCR; TCRdb lists only in-frame clones, some missing. The data contain approximately 52,000 clones, around 79% of them singletons. The sample was CD4+ or CD8+ T cells sorted from blood, taken in a trial of the OX40 agonist ivuxolimab. These receptors all stem from an adult with an advanced solid tumor such as melanoma, head and neck, liver or kidney cancer. The CDR3 runs from the conserved cysteine through the conserved F or W. Each record gives: V gene, D gene, J gene, clone size, CDR3 DNA, CDR3 protein. D genes are given only for firm matches. Clone sizes are given selectively: once, few, many, or a class where the clone is expanded.

>TRBV5-8|.|TRBJ2-7|.
TGTGCCAGCAGCTTGGTGGTTCGGGGGAGCGCCTACGAGCAGTACTTC
CASSLVVRGSAYEQYF
>TRBV5-4|.|TRBJ2-5|once
TGTGCCAGCAGCCCGGAGGGAAACTCCAATCAAGAGACCCAGTACTTC
CASSPEGNSNQETQYF
>TRBV4-3|.|TRBJ1-4|.
TGCGCCAGCAGCCAAGTTCCTACCGGACAGAGTAATGAAAAACTGTTTTTT
CASSQVPTGQSNEKLFF
>TRBV14|.|TRBJ2-3|once
TGTGCCAGCAGCCACCAAGGAAAGGGTCCGTCGGATACGCAGTATTTT
CASSHQGKGPSDTQYF
>TRBV27|.|TRBJ2-1|.
TGTGCCAGCAGTTTATATTATTACAATGAGCAGTTCTTC
CASSLYYYNEQFF
>TRBV5-4|TRBD1|TRBJ2-1|.
TGTGCCAGCAGCCTCCGGGACAGGGTTATCACGGGGCACAATGAGCAGTTCTTC
CASSLRDRVITGHNEQFF
>TRBV6-5|TRBD1|TRBJ1-5|.
TGTGCCAGCAGTGCCGGAACAGGGGCAGCACAGCCCCAGCATTTT
CASSAGTGAAQPQHF
>TRBV11-3|.|TRBJ2-2|.
TGTGCCAGCAGCGGGGGGTGGAACACCGGGGAGCTGTTTTTT
CASSGGWNTGELFF
>TRBV6-5|.|TRBJ2-7|.
TGTGCCAGCCAGGGCGCCATCGGGACCTACGAGCAGTACTTC
CASQGAIGTYEQYF
>TRBV4-1|TRBD1|TRBJ2-3|.
TGCGCCAGCAGCCAAAGATTCGCGGGGCAGGGGGCCCCAGATACGCAGTATTTT
CASSQRFAGQGAPDTQYF
>TRBV6-5|.|TRBJ1-3|.
TGTGCCACCCAGGACAGCCCTGGAAACACCATATATTTT
CATQDSPGNTIYF
>TRBV10-2|TRBD2|TRBJ2-7|.
TGCGCCAGCAGTGACAGGTTGCGCGGGAGGGCCCCTGAAGACGAGCAGTACTTC
CASSDRLRGRAPEDEQYF
>TRBV5-6|.|TRBJ1-1|.
TGTGCCAGCAGCCCCCGTTGGGGGGGCACTGAAGCTTTCTTT
CASSPRWGGTEAFF
>TRBV29-1|.|TRBJ1-1|few
TGCAGCGTTTTCCACGGGAACACTGAAGCTTTCTTT
CSVFHGNTEAFF
>TRBV11-2|.|TRBJ1-2|.
TGTGCCAGCAGCTCGTACGATGCCAGGACCCTCTATGGCTACACCTTC
CASSSYDARTLYGYTF
>TRBV7-9|.|TRBJ1-4|once
TGTGCCAGCAGCTTTCAGACAACTAATGAAAAACTGTTTTTT
CASSFQTTNEKLFF
>TRBV5-5|.|TRBJ2-7|.
TGTGCCAGCAGCGCTAACGTGGGGGAGCAGTACTTC
CASSANVGEQYF
>TRBV30|.|TRBJ1-4|once
TGTGCCTGGAGTGTCCGGGGCCGGGGGCCTAATGAAAAACTGTTTTTT
CAWSVRGRGPNEKLFF